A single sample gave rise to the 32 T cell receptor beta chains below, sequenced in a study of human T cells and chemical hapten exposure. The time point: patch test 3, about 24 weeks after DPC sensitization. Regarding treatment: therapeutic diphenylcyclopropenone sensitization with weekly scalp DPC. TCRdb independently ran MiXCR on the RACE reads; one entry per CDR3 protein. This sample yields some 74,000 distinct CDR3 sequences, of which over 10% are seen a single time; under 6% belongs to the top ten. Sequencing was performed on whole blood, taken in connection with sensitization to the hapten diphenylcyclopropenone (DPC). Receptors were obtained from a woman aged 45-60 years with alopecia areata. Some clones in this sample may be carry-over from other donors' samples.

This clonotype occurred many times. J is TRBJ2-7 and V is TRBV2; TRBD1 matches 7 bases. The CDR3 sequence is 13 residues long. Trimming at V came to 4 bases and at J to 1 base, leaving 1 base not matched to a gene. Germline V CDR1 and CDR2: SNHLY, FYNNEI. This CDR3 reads CASSAGQSYEQYF. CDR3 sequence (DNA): TGTGCCAGCAGTGCGGGACAGTCCTACGAGCAGTACTTC.

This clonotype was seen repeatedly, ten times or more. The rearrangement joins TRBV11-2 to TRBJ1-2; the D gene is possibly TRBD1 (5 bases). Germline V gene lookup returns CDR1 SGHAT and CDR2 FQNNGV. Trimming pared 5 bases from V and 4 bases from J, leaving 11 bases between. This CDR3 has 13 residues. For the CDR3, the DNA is TGTGCCAGCAGCCCGCGTGGGGGCTATGGCTACACCTTC. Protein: CASSPRGGYGYTF.

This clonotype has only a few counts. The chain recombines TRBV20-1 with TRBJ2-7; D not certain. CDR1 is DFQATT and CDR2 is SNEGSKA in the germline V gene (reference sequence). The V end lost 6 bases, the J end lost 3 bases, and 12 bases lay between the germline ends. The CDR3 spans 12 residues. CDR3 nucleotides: TGCAGTGCAACCCTACAAGGCTACGAGCAGTACTTC. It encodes CSATLQGYEQYF.

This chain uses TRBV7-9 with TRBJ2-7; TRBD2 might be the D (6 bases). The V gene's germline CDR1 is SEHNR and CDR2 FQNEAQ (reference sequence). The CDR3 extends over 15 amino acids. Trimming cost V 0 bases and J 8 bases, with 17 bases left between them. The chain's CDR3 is CASSLALAYGSKQYF. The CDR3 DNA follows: TGTGCCAGCAGCTTAGCGCTAGCGTACGGATCCAAGCAGTACTTC.

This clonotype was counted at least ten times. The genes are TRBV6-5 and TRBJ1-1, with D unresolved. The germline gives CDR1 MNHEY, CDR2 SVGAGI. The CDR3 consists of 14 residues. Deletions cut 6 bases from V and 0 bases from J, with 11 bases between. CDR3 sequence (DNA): TGTGCCAGCAGAGCACCCCAGCTGAACACTGAAGCTTTCTTT. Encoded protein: CASRAPQLNTEAFF.

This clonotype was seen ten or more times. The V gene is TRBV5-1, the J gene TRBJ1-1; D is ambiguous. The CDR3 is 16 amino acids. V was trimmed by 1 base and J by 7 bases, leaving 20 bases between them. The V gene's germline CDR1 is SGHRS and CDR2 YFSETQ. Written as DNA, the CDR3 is TGCGCCAGCAGCTTGCTTAGGTCGACCGGGGAAGATGAAGCTTTCTTT. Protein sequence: CASSLLRSTGEDEAFF.

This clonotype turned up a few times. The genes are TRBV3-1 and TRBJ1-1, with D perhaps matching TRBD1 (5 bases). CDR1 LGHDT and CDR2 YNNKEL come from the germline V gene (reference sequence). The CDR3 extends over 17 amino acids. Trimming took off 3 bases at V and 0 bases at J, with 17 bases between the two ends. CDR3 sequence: CASSQGGPGRLNTEAFF. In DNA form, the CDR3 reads TGTGCCAGCAGCCAGGGAGGTCCGGGACGGCTGAACACTGAAGCTTTCTTT. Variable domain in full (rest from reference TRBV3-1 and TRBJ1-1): DTAVSQTPKYLVTQMGNDKSIKCEQNLGHDTMYWYKQDSKKFLKIMFSYNNKELIINETVPNRFSPKSPDKAHLNLHINSLELGDSAVYFCASSQGGPGRLNTEAFFGQGTRLTVV.

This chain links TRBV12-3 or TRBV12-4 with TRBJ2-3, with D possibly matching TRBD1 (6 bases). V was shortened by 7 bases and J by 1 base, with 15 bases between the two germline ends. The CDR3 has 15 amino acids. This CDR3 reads CASILARQGTDTQYF. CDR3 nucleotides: TGTGCCAGCATACTCGCCCGACAGGGCACAGATACGCAGTATTTT.

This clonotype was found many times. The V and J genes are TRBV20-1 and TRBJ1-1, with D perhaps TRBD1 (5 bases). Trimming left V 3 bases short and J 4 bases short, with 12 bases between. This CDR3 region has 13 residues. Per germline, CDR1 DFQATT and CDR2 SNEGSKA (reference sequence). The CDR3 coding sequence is TGCAGTGCTAGTAGGGGTGGGGGCACTGAAGCTTTCTTT. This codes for CSASRGGGTEAFF.

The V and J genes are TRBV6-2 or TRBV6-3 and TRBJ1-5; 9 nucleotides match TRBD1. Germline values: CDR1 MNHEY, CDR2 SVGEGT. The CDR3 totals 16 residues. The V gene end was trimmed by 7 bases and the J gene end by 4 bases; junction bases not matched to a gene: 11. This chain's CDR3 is CASKEQGAEGNQPQHF. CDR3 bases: TGTGCCAGCAAAGAACAGGGGGCGGAAGGGAATCAGCCCCAGCATTTT.

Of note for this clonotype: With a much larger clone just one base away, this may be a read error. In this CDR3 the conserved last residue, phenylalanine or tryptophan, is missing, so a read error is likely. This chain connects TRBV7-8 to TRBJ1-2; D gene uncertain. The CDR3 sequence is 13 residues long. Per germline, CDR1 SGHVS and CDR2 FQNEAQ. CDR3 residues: CATSGFWVYGYTI. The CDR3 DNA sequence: TGTGCCACCAGCGGGTTCTGGGTCTATGGCTACACCATC.

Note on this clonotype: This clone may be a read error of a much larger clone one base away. DNA for the CDR3: TGTGCCAGCAGCTCGAGCAATGACGAGCAGTACTTC. Its translation is CASSSSNDEQYF. The chain joins TRBV5-5 to TRBJ2-7; D gene ambiguous. There are 12 residues in the CDR3. Trimming left V 3 bases short and J 5 bases short, with 9 bases between. Per germline, CDR1 SGHKS and CDR2 YYEKEE (reference sequence). Together with reference TRBV5-5 and TRBJ2-7, the CDR3 gives the full variable domain: DAGVTQSPTHLIKTRGQQVTLRCSPISGHKSVSWYQQVLGQGPQFIFQYYEKEERGRGNFPDRFSARQFPNYSSELNVNALLLGDSALYLCASSSSNDEQYFGPGTRLTVT.

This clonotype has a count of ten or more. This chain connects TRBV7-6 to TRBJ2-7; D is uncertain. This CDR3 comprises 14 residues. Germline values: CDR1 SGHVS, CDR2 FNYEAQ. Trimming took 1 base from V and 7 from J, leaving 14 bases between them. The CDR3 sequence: CASSLGSARSEQYF. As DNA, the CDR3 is TGTGCCAGCAGCTTAGGGTCCGCAAGGAGTGAGCAGTACTTC.

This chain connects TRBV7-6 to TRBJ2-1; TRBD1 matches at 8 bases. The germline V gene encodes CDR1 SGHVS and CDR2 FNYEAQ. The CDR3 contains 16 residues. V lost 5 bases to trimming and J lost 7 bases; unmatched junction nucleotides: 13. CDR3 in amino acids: CASSLSARQGWNEQFF. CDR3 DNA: TGTGCCAGCAGCCTCTCGGCTAGACAGGGGTGGAATGAGCAGTTCTTC.

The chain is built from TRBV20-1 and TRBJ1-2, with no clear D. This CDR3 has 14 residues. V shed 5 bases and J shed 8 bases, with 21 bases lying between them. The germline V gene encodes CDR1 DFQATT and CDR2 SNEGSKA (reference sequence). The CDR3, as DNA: TGCAGTGCTGGACTATCCCTGACCCGGCGAGGCTACACCTTC. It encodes CSAGLSLTRRGYTF.

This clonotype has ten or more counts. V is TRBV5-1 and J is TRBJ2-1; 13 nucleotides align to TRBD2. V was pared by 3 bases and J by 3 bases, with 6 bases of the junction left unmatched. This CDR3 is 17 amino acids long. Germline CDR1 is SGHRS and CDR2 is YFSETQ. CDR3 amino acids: CASSYIGTSGVYNEQFF. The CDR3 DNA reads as TGCGCCAGCAGCTACATCGGGACTAGCGGGGTCTACAATGAGCAGTTCTTC.

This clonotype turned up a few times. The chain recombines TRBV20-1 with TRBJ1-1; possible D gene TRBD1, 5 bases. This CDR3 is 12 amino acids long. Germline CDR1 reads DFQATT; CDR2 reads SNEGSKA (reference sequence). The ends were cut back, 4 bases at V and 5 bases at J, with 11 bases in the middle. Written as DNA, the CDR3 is TGCAGTGCTACCCAGGGAGGGACTGAAGCTTTCTTT. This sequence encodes CSATQGGTEAFF.

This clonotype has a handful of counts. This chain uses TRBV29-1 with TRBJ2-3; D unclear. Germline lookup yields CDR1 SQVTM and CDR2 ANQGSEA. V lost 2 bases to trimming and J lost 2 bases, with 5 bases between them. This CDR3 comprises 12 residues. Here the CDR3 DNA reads TGCAGCGTTGAACACGACACAGATACGCAGTATTTT. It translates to CSVEHDTDTQYF.

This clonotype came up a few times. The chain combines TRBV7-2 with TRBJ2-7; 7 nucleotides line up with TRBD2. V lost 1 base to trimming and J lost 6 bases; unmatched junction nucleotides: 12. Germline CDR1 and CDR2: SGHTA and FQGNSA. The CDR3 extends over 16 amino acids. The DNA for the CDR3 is TGTGCCAGCAGCTTAGTCTCGACTAGCTACTCCGGCGAGCAGTACTTC. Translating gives CASSLVSTSYSGEQYF. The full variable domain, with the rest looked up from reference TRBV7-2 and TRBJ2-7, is GAGVSQSPSNKVTEKGKDVELRCDPISGHTALYWYRQSLGQGLEFLIYFQGNSAPDKSGLPSDRFSAERTGGSVSTLTIQRTQQEDSAVYLCASSLVSTSYSGEQYFGPGTRLTVT.

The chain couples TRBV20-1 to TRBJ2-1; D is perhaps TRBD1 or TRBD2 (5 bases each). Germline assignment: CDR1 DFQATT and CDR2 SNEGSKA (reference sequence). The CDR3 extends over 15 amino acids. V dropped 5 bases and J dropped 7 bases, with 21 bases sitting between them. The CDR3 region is CSAYSYSSPGNEQFF. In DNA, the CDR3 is TGCAGTGCTTATTCCTACTCTAGCCCAGGGAATGAGCAGTTCTTC.

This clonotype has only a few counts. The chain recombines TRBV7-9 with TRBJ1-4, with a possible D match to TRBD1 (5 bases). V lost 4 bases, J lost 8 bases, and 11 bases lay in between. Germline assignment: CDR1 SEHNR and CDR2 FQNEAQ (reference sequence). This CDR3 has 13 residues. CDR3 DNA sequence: TGTGCCAGCAGCTCCGGGACCTACGAAAAACTGTTTTTT. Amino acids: CASSSGTYEKLFF.

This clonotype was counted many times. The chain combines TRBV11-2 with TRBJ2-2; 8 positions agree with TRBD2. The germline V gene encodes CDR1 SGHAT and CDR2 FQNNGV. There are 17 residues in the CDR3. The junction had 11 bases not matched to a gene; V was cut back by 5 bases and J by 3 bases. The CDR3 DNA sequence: TGTGCCAGCAGCCCCCGGAGGAGCGGGAGCGACACCGGGGAGCTGTTTTTT. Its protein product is CASSPRRSGSDTGELFF.

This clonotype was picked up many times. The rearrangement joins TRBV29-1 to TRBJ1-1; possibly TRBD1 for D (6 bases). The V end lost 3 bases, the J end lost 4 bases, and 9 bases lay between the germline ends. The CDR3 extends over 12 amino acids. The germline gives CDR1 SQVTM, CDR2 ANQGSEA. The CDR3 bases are TGCAGCGTTGAGGGGGGGGCCACTGAAGCTTTCTTT. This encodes CSVEGGATEAFF.

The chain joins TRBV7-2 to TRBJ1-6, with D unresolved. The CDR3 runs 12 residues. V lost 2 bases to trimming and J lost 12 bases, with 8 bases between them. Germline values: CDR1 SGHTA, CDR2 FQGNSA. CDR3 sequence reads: CASSLYPGPLHF. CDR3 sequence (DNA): TGTGCCAGCAGCTTATATCCGGGACCCCTCCACTTT. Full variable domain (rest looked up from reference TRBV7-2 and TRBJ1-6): GAGVSQSPSNKVTEKGKDVELRCDPISGHTALYWYRQSLGQGLEFLIYFQGNSAPDKSGLPSDRFSAERTGGSVSTLTIQRTQQEDSAVYLCASSLYPGPLHFGNGTRLTVT.

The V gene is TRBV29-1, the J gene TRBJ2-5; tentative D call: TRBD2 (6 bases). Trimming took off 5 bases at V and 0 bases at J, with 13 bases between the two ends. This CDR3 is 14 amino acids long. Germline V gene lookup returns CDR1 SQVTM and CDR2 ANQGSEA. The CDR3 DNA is TGCAGCGTTTCGTCGGGGAGGCACCAAGAGACCCAGTACTTC. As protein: CSVSSGRHQETQYF.

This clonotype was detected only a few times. CDR3 nucleotides: TGCGCCAGAAATCTCAGGGCCGCTAACTATGGCTACACCTTC. Protein product: CARNLRAANYGYTF. The chain carries TRBV23-1 and TRBJ1-2; TRBD1 might be the D (5 bases). TRBV23-1 is an ORF, and what it does is uncertain. Trimming took 9 bases from V and 0 from J, leaving 14 bases between them. CDR3 size: 14 residues.

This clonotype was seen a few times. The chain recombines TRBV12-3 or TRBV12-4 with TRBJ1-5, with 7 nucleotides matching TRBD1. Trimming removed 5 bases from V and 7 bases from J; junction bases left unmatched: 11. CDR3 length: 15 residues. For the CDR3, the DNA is TGTGCCAGCAGTCCTCCGGGACAGATGGTCCAGCCCCAGCATTTT. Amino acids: CASSPPGQMVQPQHF.

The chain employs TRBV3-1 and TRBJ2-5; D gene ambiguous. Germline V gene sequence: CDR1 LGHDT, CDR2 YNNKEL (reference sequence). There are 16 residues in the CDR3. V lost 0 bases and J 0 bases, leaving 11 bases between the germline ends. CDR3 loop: CASSQDPRRDQETQYF. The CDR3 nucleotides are TGTGCCAGCAGCCAAGACCCTAGACGGGACCAAGAGACCCAGTACTTC.

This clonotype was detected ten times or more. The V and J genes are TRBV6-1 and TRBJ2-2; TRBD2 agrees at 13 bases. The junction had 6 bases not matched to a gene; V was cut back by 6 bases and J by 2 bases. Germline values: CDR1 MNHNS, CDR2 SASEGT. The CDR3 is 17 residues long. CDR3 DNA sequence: TGTGCCAGCAGCCCTCGGACTAGCGGGAGCAACACCGGGGAGCTGTTTTTT. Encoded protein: CASSPRTSGSNTGELFF.

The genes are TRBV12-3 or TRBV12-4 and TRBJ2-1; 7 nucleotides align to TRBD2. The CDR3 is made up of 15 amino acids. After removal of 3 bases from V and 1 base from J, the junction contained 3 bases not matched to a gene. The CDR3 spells CASSFPGRSYNEQFF. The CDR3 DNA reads TGTGCCAGCAGTTTCCCCGGGAGGTCCTACAATGAGCAGTTCTTC.

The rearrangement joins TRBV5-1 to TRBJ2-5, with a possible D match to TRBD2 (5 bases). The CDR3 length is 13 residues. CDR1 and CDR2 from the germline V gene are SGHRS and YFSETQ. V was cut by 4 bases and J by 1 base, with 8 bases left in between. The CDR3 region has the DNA TGCGCCAGCAGCCGGGAAAGCCAAGAGACCCAGTACTTC. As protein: CASSRESQETQYF.

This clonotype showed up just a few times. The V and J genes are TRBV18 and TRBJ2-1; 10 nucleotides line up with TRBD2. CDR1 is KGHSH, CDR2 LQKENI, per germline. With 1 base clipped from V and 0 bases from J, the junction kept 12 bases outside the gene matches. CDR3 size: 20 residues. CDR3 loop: CASSPLSVASGSNSYNEQFF. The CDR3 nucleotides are TGTGCCAGCTCACCACTTTCGGTCGCTAGCGGGAGTAACTCCTACAATGAGCAGTTCTTC.